This T cell receptor beta chain was identified during a study of blood T cell repertoires in COVID-19. Study as a whole: PBMCs, B-cell-depleted T cells, or T cells provided the cDNA or gDNA that made up the material.

CDR1 KGHSH and CDR2 LQKENI come from the germline V gene. The CDR3 is made up of 17 amino acids. V was pared by 0 bases and J by 4 bases, with 3 bases of the junction left unmatched. Study processing details: Researchers report that nucleated cell counts were estimated from reference gene primer amplification. Measured with immunoSEQ multiplex PCR; TCRdb has only the in-frame clones, and not every one. V and J calls and clone size are copied from that table; D and trimming were computed from the DNA. This table has under 130,000 clones, around 80% appearing once. This receptor was obtained from a man between 65 and 79 years old with active or convalescent COVID-19. The sequenced material came from peripheral blood. V is TRBV18 and J is TRBJ2-5, with 15 bases identical to TRBD2. The CDR3: CASSPPGLAGGLETQYF. The CDR3 nucleotides are TGTGCCAGCTCACCACCGGGACTAGCGGGAGGTTTAGAGACCCAGTACTTC.